This passage covers 9 T cell receptor beta chains from one sample sequenced in a study of T cells and copy number aberrations in small-cell lung cancer (dated by TCRdb to the early 2020s). The method behind the library was the immunoSEQ multiplex PCR assay. TCRdb holds this immuneACCESS table with in-frame rearrangements only. Some clones are missing; in checked studies, unresolved V genes explain under half, and the rest has no known cause. A total of fewer than 8,500 clones appear in this sample, 70% to 80% of them only once. Together, the top ten hold approximately 9.4% of the sample. Sequencing used normal tissue next to the tumor. Receptor source: a woman in her seventies with small cell lung cancer. Some clones in this sample may be carry-over from other donors' samples.

V gene TRBV5-1 combines with J gene TRBJ2-1; TRBD1 agrees at 9 bases. The CDR3 has 15 residues. Trimming took 4 bases from V and 3 from J; bases not matched to a gene: 5. CDR1 and CDR2 from the germline V gene are SGHRS and YFSETQ. The CDR3 DNA is TGCGCCAGCAGCCAACCGGGACAGGGCTACAATGAGCAGTTCTTC. It specifies CASSQPGQGYNEQFF.

This chain connects TRBV10-3 to TRBJ2-7, with 9 bases fitting TRBD2. Germline V gene data show CDR1 as ENHRY and CDR2 as SYGVKD. The V and J ends lost 4 bases and 5 bases, in that order; junction bases with no gene match: 6. The CDR3 length is 14 residues. The CDR3 loop reads CAISVAGGDDEQYF. The CDR3 DNA sequence: TGTGCCATCAGTGTGGCGGGAGGGGACGACGAGCAGTACTTC.

The chain joins TRBV5-1 to TRBJ2-2; TRBD1 agrees at 7 bases. Per germline, CDR1 SGHRS and CDR2 YFSETQ. The junction had 6 bases not matched to a gene; V was cut back by 1 base and J by 6 bases. The CDR3 has 15 amino acids. The CDR3 is CASSLTGALAGELFF. CDR3 bases: TGCGCCAGCAGCTTGACAGGGGCGTTGGCCGGGGAGCTGTTTTTT. The full variable domain, completed using reference TRBV5-1 and TRBJ2-2, is KAGVTQTPRYLIKTRGQQVTLSCSPISGHRSVSWYQQTPGQGLQFLFEYFSETQRNKGNFPGRFSGRQFSNSRSEMNVSTLELGDSALYLCASSLTGALAGELFFGEGSRLTVL.

This clone was counted once. The rearrangement links TRBV28 to TRBJ1-5, with TRBD1 matching over 11 bases. The V gene end was trimmed by 3 bases and the J gene end by 5 bases; junction bases not matched to a gene: 3. In germline, CDR1 is MDHEN, CDR2 SYDVKM. The CDR3 covers 15 residues. The CDR3 DNA sequence: TGTGCCAGCAGTTTGGGGGGACAGGGGGATCAGCCCCAGCATTTT. This codes for CASSLGGQGDQPQHF.

This clone has only a few counts. The rearrangement uses TRBV7-2 and TRBJ2-1; 8 nucleotides align to TRBD2. Trimming took 5 bases from V and 0 from J; bases not matched to a gene: 9. The germline V gene encodes CDR1 SGHTA and CDR2 FQGNSA. This CDR3 has 17 residues. CDR3 loop: CASSPRGGGSSYNEQFF. The CDR3 DNA is TGTGCCAGCAGCCCTAGGGGCGGGGGGAGCTCCTACAATGAGCAGTTCTTC.

The chain employs TRBV29-1 and TRBJ1-2; 7 positions agree with TRBD1. The V gene end was trimmed by 3 bases and the J gene end by 3 bases; junction bases not matched to a gene: 10. There are 15 residues in the CDR3. From germline, CDR1 is SQVTM and CDR2 ANQGSEA. CDR3 sequence: CSVDRFGTEDYGYTF. Here the CDR3 DNA reads TGCAGCGTTGATAGATTCGGGACAGAGGACTATGGCTACACCTTC.

The CDR3 spells CASRPTGGRYGYTF. The CDR3, as DNA: TGTGCCAGCAGACCAACAGGGGGCCGCTATGGCTACACCTTC. The genes are TRBV2 and TRBJ1-2; 9 nucleotides line up with TRBD1. V gave up 6 bases and J gave up 4 bases; unmatched junction bases: 6. The V gene's germline CDR1 is SNHLY and CDR2 FYNNEI. This CDR3 is 14 amino acids long.

The chain combines TRBV6-1 with TRBJ2-7; no definite D call. The CDR3 consists of 14 residues. CDR1 is MNHNS and CDR2 is SASEGT in the germline V gene. V lost 7 bases to trimming and J lost 4 bases, with 17 bases between them. CDR3 amino acids: CASKRLAGQYEQYF. The CDR3 DNA reads as TGTGCCAGCAAAAGATTAGCTGGGCAGTACGAGCAGTACTTC.

There are a few counts of this clone. Here the CDR3 reads CASSGTGNQPQHF. CDR3 nucleotide sequence: TGTGCCAGCAGTGGGACGGGGAATCAGCCCCAGCATTTT. The chain joins TRBV25-1 to TRBJ1-5, with no clear D. V shed 4 bases and J shed 4 bases, with 8 bases lying between them. The CDR3 is made up of 13 amino acids. The V gene's germline CDR1 is MGHDK and CDR2 SYGVNS.